The 22 T cell receptor beta chains given below trace back to one sample, sequenced in a study of cytomegalovirus exposure and HLA in healthy donors. A multiplex PCR was run with 60 Vbeta primers and 13 Jbeta primers. Libraries were prepared by immunoSEQ multiplex PCR; TCRdb keeps only in-frame clonotypes and omits some of them. The repertoire includes 75,000 to 100,000 clones, more than 65% of them detected once, and 8.2% sits in the top ten. The sample consisted of PBMCs. Source of these receptors: a man aged 60 to 69 in good health and CMV-seronegative.

The chain couples TRBV6-5 to TRBJ1-1; D is unresolved. Trimming pared 3 bases from V and 0 bases from J, leaving 8 bases between. This CDR3 is built from 14 residues. Per the germline V gene, CDR1 is MNHEY and CDR2 is SVGAGI. Here the CDR3 reads CASSYTVLNTEAFF. CDR3 sequence (DNA): TGTGCCAGCAGTTATACGGTCCTGAACACTGAAGCTTTCTTT.

V is TRBV27 and J is TRBJ1-3, with D uncertain. Germline V lookup: CDR1 MNHEY, CDR2 SMNVEV (reference sequence). CDR3 length equals 15 residues. Between the trimmed V and J ends, which lost 4 bases and 0 bases, there was a span of 10 bases. CDR3: CASSSTPTSGNTIYF. The CDR3 DNA sequence: TGTGCCAGCAGTTCCACTCCCACCTCTGGAAACACCATATATTTT.

The chain combines TRBV6-1 with TRBJ2-1, with a possible D match to TRBD2 (6 bases). V was trimmed by 2 bases and J by 9 bases, leaving 26 bases between them. Germline V gene data show CDR1 as MNHNS and CDR2 as SASEGT. The CDR3 totals 18 residues. As DNA, the CDR3 is TGTGCCAGCAGTGAATATTTTGATTCGGCGGGACGGTCAGGTGAGCAGTTCTTC. This gives the protein CASSEYFDSAGRSGEQFF.

J is TRBJ2-2 and V is TRBV7-2; D perhaps matches TRBD2 (6 bases). The CDR3 is 16 amino acids. CDR1 SGHTA and CDR2 FQGNSA come from the germline V gene. With 5 bases removed from V and 5 bases from J, the gap between germline ends came to 18 bases. CDR3 region: CASSPGTFRGTGELFF. The CDR3 DNA follows: TGTGCCAGCAGCCCTGGGACTTTCCGGGGAACCGGGGAGCTGTTTTTT.

CDR3: CASSHSSRRAGAHNEQFF. The DNA of the CDR3 is TGTGCCAGCAGCCATTCTAGCCGTCGCGCAGGGGCGCACAATGAGCAGTTCTTC. The genes are TRBV16 and TRBJ2-1; tentative D call: TRBD1 (6 bases). This CDR3 is 18 amino acids long. Trimming stripped 3 bases from V and 5 bases from J, with 23 bases between. From germline, CDR1 is KGHSY and CDR2 FQNENV.

A few counts support this clone. This chain uses TRBV30 with TRBJ1-1; D might be TRBD1 (6 bases). V shed 0 bases and J shed 3 bases, with 17 bases lying between them. The CDR3 length is 16 residues. CDR1 is GTSNPN, CDR2 SVGIG, per germline (reference sequence). CDR3 nucleotide sequence: TGTGCCTGGAGTGTATGGGGGAGGGGGGAGGACACTGAAGCTTTCTTT. Translated, it gives CAWSVWGRGEDTEAFF.

This clone was seen more than once but under ten times. V usage is TRBV25-1 and J usage is TRBJ1-1; D remains ambiguous. CDR1 is MGHDK, CDR2 SYGVNS, per germline. The CDR3 is 13 amino acids. V was cut by 3 bases and J by 3 bases, with 8 bases left in between. CDR3 nucleotides: TGTGCCAGCAGTGACTTGAGGGACACTGAAGCTTTCTTT. Its translation: CASSDLRDTEAFF.

CDR3 region: CASRDRVTYEQYF. CDR3 coding DNA: TGTGCCAGCAGGGACAGGGTCACCTACGAGCAGTACTTC. The chain combines TRBV6-1 with TRBJ2-7, with 8 positions matching TRBD1. After removal of 6 bases from V and 2 bases from J, the junction contained 3 bases not matched to a gene. Germline V gene sequence: CDR1 MNHNS, CDR2 SASEGT. CDR3 length equals 13 residues.

This clone has a handful of counts. The chain couples TRBV10-3 to TRBJ2-7; 8 bases are shared with TRBD1. CDR1 ENHRY and CDR2 SYGVKD come from the germline V gene. V dropped 4 bases and J dropped 2; count of bases not matched to a gene: 7. CDR3 size: 15 residues. Written as DNA, the CDR3 is TGTGCCATCAGTGTGAGACAGGGGCTGACCTACGAGCAGTACTTC. It codes for CAISVRQGLTYEQYF.

The chain carries TRBV7-6 and TRBJ2-1, with a possible D match to TRBD1 (6 bases). The germline V and J ends were trimmed by 8 bases and 6 bases, with 14 bases remaining between them. Germline V gene sequence: CDR1 SGHVS, CDR2 FNYEAQ. CDR3 size: 13 residues. As DNA, the CDR3 is TGTGCCAGCTCCCCGGGCAGGGGCAATGAGCAGTTCTTC. Translated, it gives CASSPGRGNEQFF.

J is TRBJ2-7 and V is TRBV9; 9 bases match TRBD1. CDR3 length: 14 residues. V trimming: 4 bases; J trimming: 4 bases; junction bases outside the gene matches: 6. CDR1 is SGDLS, CDR2 YYNGEE, per germline. The CDR3 bases are TGTGCCAGCAGCCCAGGGACAGGGAGGTACGAGCAGTACTTC. Amino acid sequence: CASSPGTGRYEQYF.

This chain connects TRBV7-9 to TRBJ1-1; TRBD1 agrees at 8 bases. Germline V gene sequence: CDR1 SEHNR, CDR2 FQNEAQ (reference sequence). V lost 1 base, J lost 8 bases, and 9 bases stayed unmatched. There are 15 residues in the CDR3. As DNA, the CDR3 is TGTGCCAGCAGCTTAGATCAGGGGGCCGCCGCCGAAGCTTTCTTT. Translation gives CASSLDQGAAAEAFF.

This rearrangement joins TRBV5-1 to TRBJ2-7; 7 bases match TRBD2. Germline CDR1 reads SGHRS; CDR2 reads YFSETQ. Trimming at V came to 4 bases and at J to 3 bases, leaving 13 bases not matched to a gene. The CDR3 is 16 amino acids. The CDR3 spells CASSPVWGEGHYEQYF. DNA for the CDR3: TGCGCCAGCAGCCCGGTGTGGGGGGAGGGCCACTACGAGCAGTACTTC.

The gene calls are TRBV2 and TRBJ2-3; D is unresolved. Per the germline V gene, CDR1 is SNHLY and CDR2 is FYNNEI. The V gene lost 2 bases and the J gene lost 1 base, with 4 bases spanning the gap. There are 13 residues in the CDR3. Here the CDR3 reads CASSELGTDTQYF. CDR3 DNA: TGTGCCAGCAGTGAACTTGGCACAGATACGCAGTATTTT. The variable domain in full, completed from reference TRBV2 and TRBJ2-3, reads EPEVTQTPSHQVTQMGQEVILRCVPISNHLYFYWYRQILGQKVEFLVSFYNNEISEKSEIFDDQFSVERPDGSNFTLKIRSTKLEDSAMYFCASSELGTDTQYFGPGTRLTVL.

The rearrangement uses TRBV5-1 and TRBJ2-5, with 7 bases identical to TRBD2. The V and J ends lost 0 bases and 5 bases, in that order; junction bases with no gene match: 7. The CDR3 consists of 15 residues. CDR1 SGHRS and CDR2 YFSETQ come from the germline V gene. Here the CDR3 DNA reads TGCGCCAGCAGCTTGGCTCCGGGGGGTGCGGAGACCCAGTACTTC. As protein: CASSLAPGGAETQYF.

This clone was counted at least ten times. The chain recombines TRBV5-6 with TRBJ2-5; D perhaps matches TRBD2 (5 bases). Per germline, CDR1 SGHDT and CDR2 YYEEEE. The CDR3 is 14 amino acids. Trimming stripped 0 bases from V and 3 bases from J, with 9 bases between. The DNA for the CDR3 is TGTGCCAGCAGCTTGGGGGCCGGGGAAGAGACCCAGTACTTC. Translation: CASSLGAGEETQYF.

The V call is TRBV9, the J call TRBJ1-1, with TRBD1 matching 7 bases. J lost 0 bases, V lost 7 bases, and 3 bases had no gene match. Germline V gives CDR1 SGDLS, CDR2 YYNGEE. The CDR3 extends over 13 amino acids. In DNA form, the CDR3 reads TGTGCCAGCGGGGGACAGTTGAACACTGAAGCTTTCTTT. This gives the protein CASGGQLNTEAFF.

The chain links TRBV4-1 to TRBJ2-1; 11 nucleotides match TRBD2. Germline CDR1 MGHRA, CDR2 YSYEKL. The CDR3 consists of 17 residues. Trimming removed 1 base from V and 12 bases from J; junction bases left unmatched: 14. CDR3: CASSQALTSGTGYVQFF. In DNA form, the CDR3 reads TGCGCCAGCAGCCAAGCATTGACTAGCGGGACCGGCTATGTGCAGTTCTTC.

The V gene is TRBV7-2, the J gene TRBJ2-3; D is perhaps TRBD2 (6 bases). CDR3 length: 16 residues. Germline V gives CDR1 SGHTA, CDR2 FQGNSA. Trimming shortened V by 2 bases and J by 4 bases, and 16 bases separated the two germline ends. As DNA, the CDR3 is TGTGCCAGCAGCTTATTACCGTCTAGCGAGGCAGATACGCAGTATTTT. Translating it yields CASSLLPSSEADTQYF.

This chain joins TRBV7-2 and TRBJ1-1; no definite D call. CDR3 length equals 15 residues. Germline CDR1 SGHTA, CDR2 FQGNSA. Trimming shortened V by 1 base and J by 7 bases, and 16 bases separated the two germline ends. CDR3 coding DNA: TGTGCCAGCAGCTTAGTAAGGACCCGGCGGGGTGAAGCTTTCTTT. It codes for CASSLVRTRRGEAFF.

Only a few counts were recorded for this clone. J is TRBJ1-4 and V is TRBV6-5, with 8 bases aligning to TRBD1. The trim removed 6 bases at V and 5 bases at J, leaving 8 bases unmatched. The CDR3 sequence is 15 residues long. Germline assignment: CDR1 MNHEY and CDR2 SVGAGI. CDR3 nucleotides: TGTGCCAGCAGCCGCTCCGGGACAGGCAATGAAAAACTGTTTTTT. It encodes CASSRSGTGNEKLFF.

The chain employs TRBV27 and TRBJ2-1; 7 nucleotides agree with TRBD1. This CDR3 region has 15 residues. Germline CDR1 is MNHEY and CDR2 is SMNVEV (reference sequence). V trimming: 4 bases; J trimming: 7 bases; junction bases outside the gene matches: 10. The DNA of the CDR3 is TGTGCCAGCAGTTCCATCCGAACAGGGGTGAATGAGCAGTTCTTC. Amino acid sequence: CASSSIRTGVNEQFF.